Only a few counts were recorded for the clone carrying this T cell receptor (beta chain). Germline CDR1 reads SGHTA; CDR2 reads FQGNSA. Trimming took 5 bases from V and 4 from J, leaving 17 bases between them. This CDR3 is built from 15 residues. These data come from a study of response to subunit inactivated influenza vaccine. TCRdb processed the RT-PCR reads anew with MiXCR; each CDR3 protein has one entry. This sample carries over 400,000 distinct CDR3 sequences, 10% to 15% of them seen once, and the ten largest clones take around 13%. The sequence was obtained from a man over 45 who received an inactivated influenza vaccine. This material consisted of PBMCs from blood, taken roughly 6 weeks after vaccination. This rearrangement joins TRBV7-2 to TRBJ2-5; D perhaps matches TRBD2 (7 bases). The CDR3 DNA sequence: TGTGCCAGCAGCCCTAATGGGGGGGGCCGAGAGACCCAGTACTTC. As protein: CASSPNGGGRETQYF.